This T cell receptor beta chain is from a study of blood T cell repertoires in COVID-19 (dated by TCRdb to about 2020). Some background on the complete study: Samples from collaborators originated in the United States, Italy and Spain and spanned both the acute and convalescent phases of COVID-19. The material from the prospective study consisted of cDNA or gDNA derived from T cells, B-cell-depleted T cells, or PBMCs. The dataset comprised deeply sampled blood TCRbeta repertoires from subjects exposed to, actively infected with, or recovered from COVID-19. The repertoires were released in a freely available public database meant as a resource for research on the immune response to SARS-CoV-2. Samples were obtained from the ongoing ImmuneRACE study (first 160 participants) and from 1,254 subjects provided by 6 global collaborators. The sample metadata nearly always contained a de-identified subject ID, COVID-19 status, age in years and sex. Where HLA class I and class II types were available, the types were taken from metadata supplied by the sample provider, not from assay-based typing. What the authors observed across the whole study: The amount of clinical and demographic metadata varied by source and participant and was provided uncurated.

As encoded in the germline V gene, CDR1 is SGDLS while CDR2 is YYNGEE. Ends trimmed: V by 1 base, J by 1 base; bases unmatched to a gene: 7. The CDR3 holds 18 amino acids from the cysteine to the phenylalanine. Only the CDR3 DNA is retained, 54 bases long and in frame from the first base. TCRbeta CDR3 regions were amplified from genomic DNA using the immunoSEQ Assay, a bias-controlled multiplex PCR. The authors' analysis ran thus. Within the assay, amplification of reference gene primers was used to estimate how many nucleated cells each sample contained. To quantify the absolute abundance of each unique TCRbeta CDR3 rearrangement, sequence reads were collapsed and filtered. For each sample, productive Simpson clonality was calculated as the square root of Simpson's diversity index over productive rearrangements. The table comes from immuneACCESS by way of TCRdb, which keeps in-frame sequences with V and J called. Part of the clones is missing from these tables; in studies checked, under half for an unresolved V gene and the rest for unknown reasons. V and J calls plus clone size are reproduced from that table; the DNA served to infer D and trimming. The sample table shows about 280,000 clones, and 85% are seen once. Roughly 14% of the sample comes from the top ten.

The collaborating institutions used their own protocols to collect whole blood in K2EDTA tubes. Collaborator samples were shipped for TCRbeta analysis as frozen whole blood, isolated PBMCs, or DNA extracted from either sample type. On this clone itself: What this receptor recognizes is not known. The input lacks base qualities; no much larger clone sits a single base away.

The TCR sequence derives from a human donor in a cohort sampled during active COVID-19. The rearranged chain carries TRBV9 and TRBJ2-1; 11 of the junction bases match TRBD2. Sequencing input: peripheral blood. The bases are TGTGCCAGCAGCGTATTGACTAGCGGGACCGTGTCCTACAATGAGCAGTTCTTC. Translated, it gives CASSVLTSGTVSYNEQFF.